Included here is one T cell receptor (beta chain) sequence, with context. Germline assignment: CDR1 LNHDA and CDR2 SQIVND (reference sequence). Trimming stripped 3 bases from V and 2 bases from J, with 9 bases between. The CDR3 is 14 amino acids. This entry comes from a study of cytomegalovirus exposure and HLA in healthy donors. Both 60 Vbeta primers and 13 Jbeta primers went into the PCR. Clones were sequenced by immunoSEQ multiplex PCR, and TCRdb holds only the in-frame ones, with some missing. Of about 200,000 clones in the sample, about 88% were seen once. The receptor comes from a woman aged 25 to 39 in good health and CMV-seronegative. V and J are TRBV19 and TRBJ2-3; no clear D gene. The sample comprised PBMCs. The CDR3 region has the DNA TGTGCCAGTAGTATGACAAAGTCCACAGATACGCAGTATTTT. Translation: CASSMTKSTDTQYF.